This TCR beta chain was observed in a study of T-cell memory formation after mild COVID-19. A 5'RACE reaction primed in the constant segment made cDNA libraries of TCR alpha and TCR beta, and these carried sample barcodes and UMIs. One entry per CDR3 protein, called by TCRdb with MiXCR from the 5' RACE reads. The sample lists 300,000 to 350,000 distinct CDR3 sequences, 13% to 15% occurring once. V was cut by 6 bases and J by 0 bases, with 9 bases left in between. There are 14 residues in the CDR3. Germline assignment: CDR1 MNHEY and CDR2 SVGEGT. V is TRBV6-2 or TRBV6-3 and J is TRBJ2-1; D unclear. The clonotype was recovered from a man between 18 and 35 years old who had mild COVID-19 (a few samples of this study predate the infection). Cell type and time point are not known. The sample comprised PBMCs or a T cell subset sorted from them (not recorded which). The DNA of the CDR3 is TGTGCCAGCAGGACAACAGCCTCCTACAATGAGCAGTTCTTC. Translated, it gives CASRTTASYNEQFF.